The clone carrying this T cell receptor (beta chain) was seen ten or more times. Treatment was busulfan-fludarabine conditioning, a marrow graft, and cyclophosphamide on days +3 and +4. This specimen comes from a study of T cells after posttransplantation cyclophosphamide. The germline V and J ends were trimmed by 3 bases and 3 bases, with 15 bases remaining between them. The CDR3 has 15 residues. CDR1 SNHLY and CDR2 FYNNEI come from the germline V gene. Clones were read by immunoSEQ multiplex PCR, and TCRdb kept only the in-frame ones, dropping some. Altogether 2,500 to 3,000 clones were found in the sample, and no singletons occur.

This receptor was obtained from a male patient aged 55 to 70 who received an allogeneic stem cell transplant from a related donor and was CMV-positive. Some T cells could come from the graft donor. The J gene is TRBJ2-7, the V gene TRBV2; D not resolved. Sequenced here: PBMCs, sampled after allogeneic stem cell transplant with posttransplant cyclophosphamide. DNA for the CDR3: TGTGCCAGCAGTGATTGGGCAGGCCAATTCTACGAGCAGTACGTC. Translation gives CASSDWAGQFYEQYV.